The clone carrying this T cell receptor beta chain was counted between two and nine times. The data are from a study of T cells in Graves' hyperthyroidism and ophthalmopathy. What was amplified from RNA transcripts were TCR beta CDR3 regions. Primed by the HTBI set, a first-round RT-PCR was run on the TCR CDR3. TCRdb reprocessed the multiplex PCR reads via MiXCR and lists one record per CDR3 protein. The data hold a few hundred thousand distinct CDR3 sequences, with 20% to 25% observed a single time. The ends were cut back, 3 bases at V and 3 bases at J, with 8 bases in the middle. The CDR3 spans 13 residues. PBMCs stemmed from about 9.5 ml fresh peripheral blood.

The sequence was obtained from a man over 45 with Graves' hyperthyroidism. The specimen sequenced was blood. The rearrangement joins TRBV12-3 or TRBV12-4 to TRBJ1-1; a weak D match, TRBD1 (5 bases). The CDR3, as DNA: TGTGCCAGCAGTTTGACAGCGGACACTGAAGCTTTCTTT. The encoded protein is CASSLTADTEAFF.